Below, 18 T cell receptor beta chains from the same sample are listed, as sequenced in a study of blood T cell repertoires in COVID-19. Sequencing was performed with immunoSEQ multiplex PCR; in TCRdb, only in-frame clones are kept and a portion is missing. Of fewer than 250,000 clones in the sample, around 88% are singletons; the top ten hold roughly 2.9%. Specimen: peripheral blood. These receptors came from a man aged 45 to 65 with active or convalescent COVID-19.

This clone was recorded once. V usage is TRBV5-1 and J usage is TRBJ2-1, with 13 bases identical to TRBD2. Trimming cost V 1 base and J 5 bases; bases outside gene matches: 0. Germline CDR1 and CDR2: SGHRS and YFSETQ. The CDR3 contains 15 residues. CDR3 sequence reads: CASSLTSGGDNEQFF. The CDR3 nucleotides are TGCGCCAGCAGCTTGACTAGCGGGGGGGACAATGAGCAGTTCTTC.

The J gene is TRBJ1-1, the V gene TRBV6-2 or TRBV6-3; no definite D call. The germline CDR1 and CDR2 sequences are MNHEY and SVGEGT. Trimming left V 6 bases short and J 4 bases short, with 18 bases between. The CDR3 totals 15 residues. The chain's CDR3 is CASSPPTDFGTEAFF. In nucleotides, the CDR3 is TGTGCCAGCAGCCCTCCGACGGACTTCGGCACTGAAGCTTTCTTT.

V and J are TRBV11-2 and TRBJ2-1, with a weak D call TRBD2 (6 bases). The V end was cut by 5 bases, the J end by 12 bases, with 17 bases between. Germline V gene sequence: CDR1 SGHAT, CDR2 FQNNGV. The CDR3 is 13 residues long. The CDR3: CASSLAGLGGQFF. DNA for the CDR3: TGTGCCAGCAGCCTGGCGGGGCTGGGGGGGCAGTTCTTC.

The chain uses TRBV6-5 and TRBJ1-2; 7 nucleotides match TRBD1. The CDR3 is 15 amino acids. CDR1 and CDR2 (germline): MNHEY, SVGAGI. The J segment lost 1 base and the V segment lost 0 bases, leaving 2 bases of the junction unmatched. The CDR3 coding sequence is TGTGCCAGCAGTTACTCTGGGACAGATAACTATGGCTACACCTTC. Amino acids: CASSYSGTDNYGYTF.

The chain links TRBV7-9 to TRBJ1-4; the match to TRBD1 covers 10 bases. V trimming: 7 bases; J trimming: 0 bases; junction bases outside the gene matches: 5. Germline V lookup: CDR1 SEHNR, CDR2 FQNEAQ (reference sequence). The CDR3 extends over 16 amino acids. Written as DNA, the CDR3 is TGTGCCAGCACCGGGACAGGGGAGGCAACTAATGAAAAACTGTTTTTT. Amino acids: CASTGTGEATNEKLFF.

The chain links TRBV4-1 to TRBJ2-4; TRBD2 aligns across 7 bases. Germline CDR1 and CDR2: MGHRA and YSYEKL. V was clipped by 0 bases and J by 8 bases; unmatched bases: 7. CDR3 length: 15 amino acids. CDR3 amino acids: CASSQDTPRGDIQYF. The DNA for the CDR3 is TGCGCCAGCAGCCAAGATACGCCCCGGGGGGACATTCAGTACTTC.

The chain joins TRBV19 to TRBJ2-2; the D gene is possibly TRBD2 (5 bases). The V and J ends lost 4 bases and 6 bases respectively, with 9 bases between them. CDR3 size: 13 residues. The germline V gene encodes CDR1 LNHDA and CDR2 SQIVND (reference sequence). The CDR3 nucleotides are TGTGCCAGTAGTAGTCACGGGGCCGGGGAGCTGTTTTTT. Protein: CASSSHGAGELFF.

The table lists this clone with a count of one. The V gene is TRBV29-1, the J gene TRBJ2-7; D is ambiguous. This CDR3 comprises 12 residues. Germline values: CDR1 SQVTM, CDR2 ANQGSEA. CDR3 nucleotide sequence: TGCAGTGTAACCCACGACACGGTGCAGCAGTACTTC. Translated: CSVTHDTVQQYF.

CDR3 region: CASSPISGNTIYF. As DNA, the CDR3 is TGTGCCAGCAGCCCTATCTCTGGAAACACCATATATTTT. This chain links TRBV7-2 with TRBJ1-3; D remains unclear. V lost 5 bases to trimming and J lost 0 bases, with 5 bases between them. This CDR3 region has 13 residues. Germline CDR1 SGHTA, CDR2 FQGNSA.

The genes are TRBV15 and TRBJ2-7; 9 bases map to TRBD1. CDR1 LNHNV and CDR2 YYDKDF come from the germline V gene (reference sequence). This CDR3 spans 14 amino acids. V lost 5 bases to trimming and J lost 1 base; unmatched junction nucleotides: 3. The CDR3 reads CATSVDRGSYEQYF. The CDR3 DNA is TGTGCCACCAGCGTGGACAGGGGTTCCTACGAGCAGTACTTC.

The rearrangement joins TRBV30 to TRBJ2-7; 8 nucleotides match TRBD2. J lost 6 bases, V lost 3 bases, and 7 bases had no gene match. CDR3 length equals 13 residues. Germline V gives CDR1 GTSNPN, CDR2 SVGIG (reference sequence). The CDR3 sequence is CAWSGRDTGEQYF. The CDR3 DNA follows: TGTGCCTGGAGCGGGAGGGACACGGGCGAGCAGTACTTC.

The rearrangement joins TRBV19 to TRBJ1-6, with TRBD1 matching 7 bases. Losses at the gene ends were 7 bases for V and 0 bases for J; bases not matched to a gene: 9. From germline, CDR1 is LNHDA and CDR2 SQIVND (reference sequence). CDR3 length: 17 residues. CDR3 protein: CASTVEGQSSYNSPLHF. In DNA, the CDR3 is TGTGCCAGTACCGTCGAGGGACAGAGCTCCTATAATTCACCCCTCCACTTT.

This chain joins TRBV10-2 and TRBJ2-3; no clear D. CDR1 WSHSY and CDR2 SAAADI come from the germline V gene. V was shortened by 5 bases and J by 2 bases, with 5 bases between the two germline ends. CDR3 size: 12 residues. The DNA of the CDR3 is TGCGCCAGCAGTCCCAACACAGATACGCAGTATTTT. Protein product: CASSPNTDTQYF.

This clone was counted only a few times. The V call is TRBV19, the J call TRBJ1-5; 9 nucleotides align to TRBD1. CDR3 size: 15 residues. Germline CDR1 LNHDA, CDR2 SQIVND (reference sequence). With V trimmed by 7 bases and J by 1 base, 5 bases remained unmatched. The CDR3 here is CASTGTGSSNQPQHF. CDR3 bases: TGTGCCAGTACTGGGACAGGGAGCAGCAATCAGCCCCAGCATTTT.

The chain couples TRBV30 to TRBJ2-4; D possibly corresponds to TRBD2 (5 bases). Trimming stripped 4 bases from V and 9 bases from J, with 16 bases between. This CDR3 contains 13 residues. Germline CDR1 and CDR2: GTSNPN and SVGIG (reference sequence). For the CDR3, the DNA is TGTGCCTGGATGGGAGCTCCGAACGGCATTCAGTACTTC. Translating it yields CAWMGAPNGIQYF.

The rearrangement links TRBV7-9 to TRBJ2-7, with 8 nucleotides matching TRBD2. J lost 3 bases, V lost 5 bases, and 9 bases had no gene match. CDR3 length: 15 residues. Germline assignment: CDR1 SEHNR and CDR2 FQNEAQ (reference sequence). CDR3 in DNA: TGTGCCAGCAGCCAATATTCCGGGACTAGCTACGAGCAGTACTTC. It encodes CASSQYSGTSYEQYF.

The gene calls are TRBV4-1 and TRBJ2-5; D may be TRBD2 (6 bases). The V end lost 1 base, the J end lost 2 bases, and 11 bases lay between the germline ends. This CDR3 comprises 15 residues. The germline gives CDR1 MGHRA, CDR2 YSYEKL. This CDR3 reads CASSQGHSGQETQYF. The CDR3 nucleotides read TGCGCCAGCAGCCAAGGTCATAGCGGACAAGAGACCCAGTACTTC.

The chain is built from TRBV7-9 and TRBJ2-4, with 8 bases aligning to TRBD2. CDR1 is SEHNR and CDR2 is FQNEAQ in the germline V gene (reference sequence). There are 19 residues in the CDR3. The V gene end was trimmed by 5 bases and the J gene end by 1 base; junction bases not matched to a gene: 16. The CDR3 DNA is TGTGCCAGCAGCCCCGGGACTAGTGGTTTCCTCTTCGCCAAAAACATTCAGTACTTC. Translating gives CASSPGTSGFLFAKNIQYF.